This T cell receptor (beta chain) was captured in a study of metastatic and nonmetastatic thyroid tumors. From the PCR reads, TCRdb re-called clones with MiXCR. This sample has approximately 18,000 clones, with approximately 27% found just once. All patients reached thyroid surgery having received no treatment beforehand. This clone has a handful of counts. From germline, CDR1 is SNHLY and CDR2 FYNNEI. V lost 8 bases and J 3 bases, leaving 7 bases between the germline ends. This CDR3 is 11 amino acids long. The clonotype originates from a female donor with papillary thyroid cancer or a benign thyroid nodule (not recorded which). Some clones in this sample may be carry-over from other donors' samples. The chain employs TRBV2 and TRBJ2-5, with D uncertain. Material: tumor tissue. The CDR3 sequence: CASFYEETQYF. CDR3 in DNA: TGTGCCAGCTTCTACGAAGAGACCCAGTACTTC.